The 27 T cell receptor beta chains in this list originate from one sample, sequenced in a study of PD-L1 blockade in urothelial cancer. The time point: pretreatment peripheral blood. Libraries were prepared by immunoSEQ multiplex PCR; TCRdb keeps only in-frame clonotypes and omits some of them. The repertoire includes roughly 63,000 clones, about four fifths of them detected once, and 3.2% sits in the top ten. Sample: PBMCs, taken around atezolizumab (anti-PD-L1) treatment. These receptors came from a man in his sixties or seventies with urothelial cancer.

The V and J genes are TRBV9 and TRBJ1-1; 8 bases align to TRBD1. The trim removed 4 bases at V and 6 bases at J, leaving 11 bases unmatched. Germline values: CDR1 SGDLS, CDR2 YYNGEE. CDR3 length: 15 residues. The CDR3 sequence: CASSPPGGLMAEAFF. DNA of the CDR3: TGTGCCAGCAGCCCCCCAGGGGGCCTTATGGCTGAAGCTTTCTTT.

This clone appeared once. This sequence joins TRBV19 and TRBJ2-1, with 8 bases matching TRBD2. Per the germline V gene, CDR1 is LNHDA and CDR2 is SQIVND (reference sequence). The CDR3 runs 14 residues. The junction had 5 bases not matched to a gene; V was cut back by 5 bases and J by 5 bases. CDR3 residues: CASSYSGRNNEQFF. CDR3 bases: TGTGCCAGTAGTTACAGCGGGAGAAACAATGAGCAGTTCTTC.

In DNA form, the CDR3 reads TGTGCCAGTAGTGCCGACAGGGGGTGGACTGAAGCTTTCTTT. As protein: CASSADRGWTEAFF. The chain couples TRBV19 to TRBJ1-1; 9 bases agree with TRBD1. Germline V gene sequence: CDR1 LNHDA, CDR2 SQIVND (reference sequence). V dropped 5 bases and J dropped 5; count of bases not matched to a gene: 6. The CDR3 totals 14 residues. Using reference TRBV19 and TRBJ1-1 for the parts outside the CDR3, the full variable domain is DGGITQSPKYLFRKEGQNVTLSCEQNLNHDAMYWYRQDPGQGLRLIYYSQIVNDFQKGDIAEGYSVSREKKESFPLTVTSAQKNPTAFYLCASSADRGWTEAFFGQGTRLTVV.

This clone was counted only a few times. The rearrangement uses TRBV7-3 and TRBJ1-2; the D is unclear. This CDR3 has 14 amino acids. Trimming left V 4 bases short and J 8 bases short, with 17 bases between. Germline loops: CDR1 SGHTA, CDR2 FQGTGA. In DNA, the CDR3 is TGTGCCAGCAGCTCCCCAGGCGTTGTATCCGGCTACACCTTC. It specifies CASSSPGVVSGYTF.

CDR3 residues: CANTAGEGTEAFF. The CDR3 coding sequence is TGTGCCAACACGGCGGGGGAAGGGACTGAAGCTTTCTTT. The chain has TRBV2 and TRBJ1-1, with D perhaps matching TRBD1 (5 bases). Germline V lookup: CDR1 SNHLY, CDR2 FYNNEI. V was pared by 10 bases and J by 5 bases, with 17 bases between. The CDR3 contains 13 residues.

This chain joins TRBV2 and TRBJ2-2; 7 nucleotides align to TRBD2. CDR3 length: 14 residues. The junction had 9 bases not matched to a gene; V was cut back by 8 bases and J by 6 bases. The germline CDR1 and CDR2 sequences are SNHLY and FYNNEI. This CDR3 reads CASSGGRFPGELFF. The CDR3 region has the DNA TGTGCCAGCTCTGGCGGGAGATTCCCCGGGGAGCTGTTTTTT.

The V and J genes are TRBV9 and TRBJ2-3; 9 bases align to TRBD2. With 3 bases clipped from V and 1 base from J, the junction kept 6 bases outside the gene matches. Germline-derived CDR1 and CDR2 are SGDLS and YYNGEE. The CDR3 totals 16 residues. The CDR3 nucleotides read TGTGCCAGCAGCGCCTCAGCGGGAGGAGGCACAGATACGCAGTATTTT. Translating it yields CASSASAGGGTDTQYF. Using reference TRBV9 and TRBJ2-3 for the parts outside the CDR3, the full variable domain is DSGVTQTPKHLITATGQRVTLRCSPRSGDLSVYWYQQSLDQGLQFLIQYYNGEERAKGNILERFSAQQFPDLHSELNLSSLELGDSALYFCASSASAGGGTDTQYFGPGTRLTVL.

Comment on this clone: This sample includes further DNA sequences coding for the same CDR3. The chain couples TRBV10-1 to TRBJ2-7, with 7 bases aligning to TRBD2. The ends lost 5 bases at V and 2 bases at J; junction bases unmatched: 3. The germline V gene encodes CDR1 WNHNN and CDR2 SYGVQD (reference sequence). This CDR3 spans 13 amino acids. The CDR3 nucleotides read TGCGCCAGCAGTCTGGCGGGGGCCTACGAGCAGTACTTC. It specifies CASSLAGAYEQYF.

The sample holds a few counts of this clone. The gene calls are TRBV30 and TRBJ1-1; TRBD1 agrees at 8 bases. Trimming cost V 6 bases and J 3 bases; bases outside gene matches: 6. The CDR3 is 13 residues long. CDR1 is GTSNPN and CDR2 is SVGIG in the germline V gene (reference sequence). The chain's CDR3 is CACLTGAHTEAFF. The CDR3 DNA is TGTGCCTGCTTGACAGGGGCCCACACTGAAGCTTTCTTT.

The chain recombines TRBV6-6 with TRBJ2-1; possible D gene TRBD1, 5 bases. The length of the CDR3 is 15 residues. The germline V gene encodes CDR1 MNHNY and CDR2 SVGAGI (reference sequence). V gave up 2 bases and J gave up 6 bases, with 14 bases separating them. The CDR3 reads CASSYGQGLPNEQFF. In nucleotides, the CDR3 is TGTGCCAGCAGTTACGGGCAGGGCCTTCCCAATGAGCAGTTCTTC.

This chain uses TRBV11-3 with TRBJ1-2, with unresolved D. This CDR3 has 14 residues. Germline V gene sequence: CDR1 SGHNT, CDR2 YENEEA. Trimming shortened V by 2 bases and J by 4 bases, and 11 bases separated the two germline ends. CDR3 sequence (DNA): TGTGCCAGCAGCTTAATACGGGGTACCTATGGCTACACCTTC. Translated, it gives CASSLIRGTYGYTF.

As to this clone: A read error may produce the germline difference seen at one junction end. The rearrangement joins TRBV18 to TRBJ1-1; D ambiguous. Per germline, CDR1 KGHSH and CDR2 LQKENI. The CDR3 is made up of 14 amino acids. The CDR3 nucleotides are TGTGCCAGCTCGCCACGGCCTGAATTAATTGAAGCTTTCTTT. Translated, it gives CASSPRPELIEAFF.

Notes on this clone: The junction differs from germline at one of its ends, possibly a read error. CDR3 residues: CASSYTGAPSSSEQYF. The CDR3 DNA is TGTGCCAGCAGCTACACAGGAGCCCCCTCTTCCTCCGAGCAGTACTTC. This chain links TRBV13 with TRBJ2-7; a possible D gene is TRBD1 (5 bases). The germline gives CDR1 PRHDT, CDR2 FYEKMQ (reference sequence). This CDR3 comprises 16 residues.

The V call is TRBV10-3, the J call TRBJ2-1; D is ambiguous. V dropped 4 bases and J dropped 7 bases, with 14 bases sitting between them. The CDR3 has 14 amino acids. The germline CDR1 and CDR2 sequences are ENHRY and SYGVKD. The CDR3 reads CAISGSTLSNEQFF. In nucleotides, the CDR3 is TGTGCCATCAGTGGATCTACGTTGAGTAATGAGCAGTTCTTC.

V and J are TRBV28 and TRBJ2-7; TRBD1 aligns across 8 bases. Germline CDR1 MDHEN, CDR2 SYDVKM. This CDR3 spans 14 amino acids. V gave up 6 bases and J gave up 2 bases; unmatched junction bases: 6. The CDR3 nucleotides read TGTGCCAGCAGGACACAGGGGGTTCCCTACGAGCAGTACTTC. Its translation is CASRTQGVPYEQYF. Based on the CDR3 plus reference TRBV28 and TRBJ2-7, the full variable domain is DVKVTQSSRYLVKRTGEKVFLECVQDMDHENMFWYRQDPGLGLRLIYFSYDVKMKEKGDIPEGYSVSREKKERFSLILESASTNQTSMYLCASRTQGVPYEQYFGPGTRLTVT.

This chain connects TRBV5-4 to TRBJ1-1; TRBD1 matches 9 bases. Germline CDR1 is SGHNT and CDR2 is YYREEE (reference sequence). The CDR3 covers 13 residues. Germline trimming cut 3 bases from V and 8 bases from J; bases unmatched to any gene: 5. DNA for the CDR3: TGTGCCAGCAGCTGGGGGGGACAGGGAGAAGCTTTCTTT. Translating it yields CASSWGGQGEAFF.

This clone was seen a single time. This sequence joins TRBV4-1 and TRBJ2-1; D might be TRBD1 (6 bases). V dropped 5 bases and J dropped 2 bases, with 13 bases sitting between them. The germline CDR1 and CDR2 sequences are MGHRA and YSYEKL. This CDR3 is built from 15 residues. CDR3 nucleotide sequence: TGCGCCAGCAGCTTCTCAGGGGCGGCCTACAATGAGCAGTTCTTC. Its translation: CASSFSGAAYNEQFF.

The J gene is TRBJ2-7, the V gene TRBV5-1; D not certain. V dropped 2 bases and J dropped 1 base, with 19 bases sitting between them. Germline V CDR1 and CDR2: SGHRS, YFSETQ. The CDR3 consists of 17 residues. The CDR3 sequence is CASSLYRSKSTSYEQYF. The CDR3 region has the DNA TGCGCCAGCAGCTTATATAGATCTAAGTCCACTTCCTACGAGCAGTACTTC.

This clone was seen a handful of times. The chain recombines TRBV27 with TRBJ2-7; TRBD2 matches 7 bases. CDR1 is MNHEY, CDR2 SMNVEV, per germline (reference sequence). V was pared by 0 bases and J by 2 bases, with 4 bases of the junction left unmatched. The CDR3 has 15 amino acids. The CDR3 loop is CASSLSGGSPYEQYF. The CDR3 DNA sequence: TGTGCCAGCAGTTTATCAGGCGGGAGTCCCTACGAGCAGTACTTC.

The chain uses TRBV6-4 and TRBJ2-5; D perhaps matches TRBD1 (6 bases). Per the germline V gene, CDR1 is MRHNA and CDR2 is SNTAGT. The CDR3 loop spans 17 amino acids. With 4 bases removed from V and 5 bases from J, the gap between germline ends came to 23 bases. CDR3 nucleotides: TGTGCCAGCAGTGCCCGTTCCTACCCAGGGGATCGGGAGACCCAGTACTTC. Translating gives CASSARSYPGDRETQYF.

The genes are TRBV27 and TRBJ2-7; 8 positions match TRBD2. Trimming cost V 4 bases and J 3 bases; bases outside gene matches: 2. This CDR3 contains 13 residues. Germline CDR1 MNHEY, CDR2 SMNVEV (reference sequence). The CDR3 is CASSSGLVYEQYF. The DNA of the CDR3 is TGTGCCAGCAGTTCGGGACTAGTCTACGAGCAGTACTTC.

This clone is a singleton in its sample. The rearrangement uses TRBV2 and TRBJ2-2; 13 bases fit TRBD2. This CDR3 contains 14 residues. Per the germline V gene, CDR1 is SNHLY and CDR2 is FYNNEI. The V and J ends lost 7 bases and 6 bases, in that order; junction bases with no gene match: 2. In DNA form, the CDR3 reads TGTGCCAGCAAGGGACTAGCGGGGTCCGGGGAGCTGTTTTTT. This codes for CASKGLAGSGELFF.

This clone was picked up a small number of times. This rearrangement joins TRBV7-2 to TRBJ2-7; TRBD2 matches 9 bases. In germline, CDR1 is SGHTA, CDR2 FQGNSA. This CDR3 spans 14 amino acids. V was pared by 5 bases and J by 3 bases, with 5 bases of the junction left unmatched. DNA of the CDR3: TGTGCCAGCAGCCCGAATAGCGGGGGCTACGAGCAGTACTTC. Protein product: CASSPNSGGYEQYF.

This chain links TRBV27 with TRBJ1-1; 7 bases align to TRBD1. CDR3 length: 15 amino acids. Germline values: CDR1 MNHEY, CDR2 SMNVEV (reference sequence). J was trimmed by 0 bases and V by 5 bases; bases with no gene match: 6. CDR3 sequence reads: CASSPAGTVNTEAFF. CDR3 in DNA: TGTGCCAGCAGTCCGGCCGGGACAGTGAACACTGAAGCTTTCTTT.

The chain couples TRBV6-6 to TRBJ2-7; D is uncertain. Germline-derived CDR1 and CDR2 are MNHNY and SVGAGI (reference sequence). The germline V and J ends were trimmed by 2 bases and 5 bases, with 7 bases remaining between them. The CDR3 consists of 12 residues. The CDR3, as DNA: TGTGCCAGCAGTTACAAATTAGACGAGCAGTACTTC. This gives the protein CASSYKLDEQYF.

The V call is TRBV7-3, the J call TRBJ2-3; 8 bases match TRBD2. The V gene end was trimmed by 4 bases and the J gene end by 5 bases; junction bases not matched to a gene: 8. The CDR3 spans 15 residues. Germline assignment: CDR1 SGHTA and CDR2 FQGTGA. In nucleotides, the CDR3 is TGTGCCAGCAGCTCTATAGCGGGGAGGAAAGATACGCAGTATTTT. Translation gives CASSSIAGRKDTQYF.

The chain carries TRBV2 and TRBJ1-1, with D maybe TRBD1 (6 bases). Trimming shortened V by 7 bases and J by 0 bases, and 12 bases separated the two germline ends. Germline assignment: CDR1 SNHLY and CDR2 FYNNEI. The CDR3 totals 14 residues. The chain's CDR3 is CASKDRLLNTEAFF. The CDR3 coding sequence is TGTGCCAGCAAGGACAGACTACTGAACACTGAAGCTTTCTTT.